Sequencing of this T cell receptor beta chain was carried out in a study of shared clonotypes between healthy human individuals. The CDR3 is made up of 12 amino acids. V lost 1 base and J lost 12; bases outside the gene matches: 5. The V gene's germline CDR1 is SGHDN and CDR2 FVKESK. Sequenced by immunoSEQ multiplex PCR; TCRdb stores in-frame clones only, minus some. The repertoire holds about 2 million clones, with approximately 95% as singletons. Overall study findings and caveats: Having only a few donors restricted how much genetic and exposure-history diversity was captured. Some clonotypes were shared by all four sorted-subset donors, while others were not shared. The non-shared ones had lower generation probabilities than the shared ones. Between four donors, naive CD4 clonotypes were shared at a level of around 5.2%.

About this clone itself: Its antigen is currently unknown.

Terminally differentiated effector memory CD45RA+ cells were excluded from the naive CD8 cells, which were CD45RO-negative and positively selected for CCR7. Those who donated, Caucasian adults without exception, all lived in Nashville, Tennessee. The chain carries TRBV14 and TRBJ2-7; TRBD2 agrees at 8 bases. The receptor's source is a young man in good health. Sequenced input: naive CD8+ T cells sorted from blood. In DNA form, the CDR3 reads TGTGCCAGCAGCCAAGGTAGCGGGGCCCGGTACTTC. Amino acids: CASSQGSGARYF.